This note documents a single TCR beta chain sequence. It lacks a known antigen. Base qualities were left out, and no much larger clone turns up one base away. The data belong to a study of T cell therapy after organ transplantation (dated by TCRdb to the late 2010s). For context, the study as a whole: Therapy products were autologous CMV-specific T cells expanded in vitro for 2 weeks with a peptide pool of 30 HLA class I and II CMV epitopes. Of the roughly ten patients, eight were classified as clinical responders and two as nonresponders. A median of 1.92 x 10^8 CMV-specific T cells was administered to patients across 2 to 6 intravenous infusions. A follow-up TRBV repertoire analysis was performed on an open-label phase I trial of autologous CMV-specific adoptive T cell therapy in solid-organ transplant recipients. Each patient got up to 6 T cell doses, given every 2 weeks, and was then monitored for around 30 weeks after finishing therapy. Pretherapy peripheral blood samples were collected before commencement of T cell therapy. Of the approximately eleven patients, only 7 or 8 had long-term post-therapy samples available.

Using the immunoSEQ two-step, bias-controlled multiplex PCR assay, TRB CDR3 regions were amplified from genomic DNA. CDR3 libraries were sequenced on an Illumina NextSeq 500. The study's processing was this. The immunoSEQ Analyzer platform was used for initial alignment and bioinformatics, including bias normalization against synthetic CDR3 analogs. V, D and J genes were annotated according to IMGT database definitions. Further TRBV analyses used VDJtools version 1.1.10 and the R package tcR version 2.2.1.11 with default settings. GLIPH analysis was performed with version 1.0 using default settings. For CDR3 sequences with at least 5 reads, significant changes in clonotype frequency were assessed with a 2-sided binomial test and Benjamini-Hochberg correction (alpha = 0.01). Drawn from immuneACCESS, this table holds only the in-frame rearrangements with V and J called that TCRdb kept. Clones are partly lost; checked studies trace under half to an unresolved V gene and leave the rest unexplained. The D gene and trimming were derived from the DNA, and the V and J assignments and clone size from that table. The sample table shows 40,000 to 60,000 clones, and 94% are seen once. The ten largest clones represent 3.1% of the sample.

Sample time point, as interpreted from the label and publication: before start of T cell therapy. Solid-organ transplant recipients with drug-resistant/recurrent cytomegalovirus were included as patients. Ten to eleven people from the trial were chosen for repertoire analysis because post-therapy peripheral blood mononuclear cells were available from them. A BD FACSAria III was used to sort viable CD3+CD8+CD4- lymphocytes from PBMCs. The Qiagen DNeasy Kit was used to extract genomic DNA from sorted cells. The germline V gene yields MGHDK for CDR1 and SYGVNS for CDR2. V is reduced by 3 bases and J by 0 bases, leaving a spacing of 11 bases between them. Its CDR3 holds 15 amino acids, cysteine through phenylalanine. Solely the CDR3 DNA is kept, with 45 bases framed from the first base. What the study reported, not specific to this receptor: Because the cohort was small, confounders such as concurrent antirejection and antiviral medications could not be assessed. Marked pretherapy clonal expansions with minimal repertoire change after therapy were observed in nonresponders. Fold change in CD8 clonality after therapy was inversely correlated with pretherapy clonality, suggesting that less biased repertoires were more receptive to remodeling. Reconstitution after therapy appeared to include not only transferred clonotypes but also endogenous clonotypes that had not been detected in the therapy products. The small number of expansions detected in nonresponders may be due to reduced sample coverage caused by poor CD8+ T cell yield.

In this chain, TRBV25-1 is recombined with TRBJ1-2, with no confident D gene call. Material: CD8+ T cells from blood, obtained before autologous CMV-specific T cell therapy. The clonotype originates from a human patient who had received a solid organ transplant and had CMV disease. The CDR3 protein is CASSDVGAANYGYTF. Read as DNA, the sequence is TGTGCCAGCAGTGATGTCGGAGCAGCTAACTATGGCTACACCTTC.